A single sample gave rise to the 31 T cell receptor beta chains below, sequenced in a study of T cell clonality in common variable immunodeficiency (dated by TCRdb to the mid-2010s). The method behind the library was the immunoSEQ multiplex PCR assay. As stored in TCRdb, this immuneACCESS dataset retains in-frame rearrangements with V and J assigned. A fraction of the clones does not appear; measured against another copy, unresolved V genes explain less than half of the discrepancy, and the remainder lacks a known reason. In this sample the table shows around 30,000 clones, and no singletons are among them. The ten largest clones take up roughly 28% of the sample. General findings and caveats noted by the study authors: Fewer deletions and N-nucleotide insertions were reportedly observed in CVID TCRbeta sequences, and highly modified clones with 13 or more V deletions were reportedly absent from CVID TCRbeta sequences.

Their target antigens are unknown. The sample comprised peripheral blood mononuclear cells. Source of these receptors: a human donor with common variable immunodeficiency.

This clone has a handful of counts. The CDR3 reads CASSITRVNTEAFF. CDR3 bases read: TGTGCCAGTAGTATCACCCGGGTGAACACTGAA. This sequence joins TRBV19 and TRBJ1-1; no clear D gene. The CDR3 end lies 3 residues beyond the end of the read and is filled in from the germline J gene. From germline, CDR1 is LNHDA and CDR2 SQIVND (reference sequence). The CDR3 extends over 14 amino acids. V lost 3 bases and J lost 0, with 8 bases in between.

This clone was seen more than once but under ten times. The missing CDR3 end, 3 residues past where the read stops, is filled in from the germline J gene. The V gene is TRBV11-2, the J gene TRBJ2-7; 12 nucleotides line up with TRBD2. CDR1 SGHAT and CDR2 FQNNGV come from the germline V gene. The length of the CDR3 is 15 residues. V lost 5 bases, J lost 6 bases, and 8 bases stayed unmatched. CDR3 amino acids: CASSERLAGALEQYF. The DNA read from the CDR3 is TGTGCCAGCAGCGAGAGACTAGCGGGAGCTCTCGAG.

The table lists this clone with a few counts. With the read ending 3 residues before the CDR3 end, the germline J gene is used to fill in that end. The chain is built from TRBV30 and TRBJ1-1, with D uncertain. Germline CDR1 reads GTSNPN; CDR2 reads SVGIG (reference sequence). The ends were cut back, 5 bases at V and 0 bases at J, with 7 bases in the middle. CDR3 size: 12 residues. This CDR3 reads CAWGQVNTEAFF. Incomplete CDR3 DNA: TGTGCCTGGGGTCAGGTGAACACTGAA.

This clone has a count of ten or more. The CDR3 end is not reached by the read, which stops 3 residues before it; the germline J gene fills it in. This chain joins TRBV19 and TRBJ1-5; unclear D gene. This CDR3 has 13 residues. Germline V gene data show CDR1 as LNHDA and CDR2 as SQIVND (reference sequence). Trimming stripped 7 bases from V and 9 bases from J, with 16 bases between. Partial CDR3 DNA: TGTGCCAGTAATAAGAACCTTCTCGGGCCC. Encoded protein: CASNKNLLGP. The entire CDR3 protein is CASNKNLLGPQHF.

With respect to this clone: Sequencing ends 3 residues short of the CDR3 end; the germline J gene provides the rest. The V call is TRBV16, the J call TRBJ2-3; 8 positions agree with TRBD2. Losses at the gene ends were 4 bases for V and 3 bases for J; bases not matched to a gene: 6. CDR1 and CDR2 from the germline V gene are KGHSY and FQNENV. The CDR3 sequence is 15 residues long. The covered CDR3 bases are TGTGCCAGCAGCCCCAGCGAGCGGGGGACAGATACG. Translating gives CASSPSERGTDT. The full CDR3 protein reads CASSPSERGTDTQYF. Combining the CDR3 with reference TRBV16 and TRBJ2-3 gives the whole variable domain GEEVAQTPKHLVRGEGQKAKLYCAPIKGHSYVFWYQQVLKNEFKFLISFQNENVFDETGMPKERFSAKCLPNSPCSLEIQATKLEDSAVYFCASSPSERGTDTQYFGPGTRLTVL.

Turning to this clone: The read ends 3 residues early relative to the CDR3; the germline J gene fills the gap. The chain couples TRBV7-9 to TRBJ1-1; D is ambiguous. Germline V CDR1 and CDR2: SEHNR, FQNEAQ (reference sequence). Trimming removed 5 bases from V and 5 bases from J, with 6 bases in between. There are 11 residues in the CDR3. Partial CDR3 DNA: TGTGCCAGCAGCCTTCGGACTGAA. Protein product: CASSLRTE. The CDR3 as a whole reads CASSLRTEAFF.

This clone was observed a few times. The CDR3 bases that were read are TGTGCCAGCAGCTTGGCGGGCGGGTCCCTTTGGAAA. Its protein product is CASSLAGGSLWK. The entire CDR3 protein is CASSLAGGSLWKLFF. The chain couples TRBV5-6 to TRBJ1-4; D is unresolved. The CDR3 extends 3 residues past the end of the read, so its final part is completed from the germline J gene. The CDR3 has 15 residues. Germline V gene lookup returns CDR1 SGHDT and CDR2 YYEEEE.

Note on this clone: Coverage ceases 3 residues before the CDR3 finishes, and the germline J gene fills in the end. The chain employs TRBV7-9 and TRBJ2-3, with 9 bases fitting TRBD1. Per germline, CDR1 SEHNR and CDR2 FQNEAQ (reference sequence). This CDR3 contains 15 residues. The junction had 3 bases not matched to a gene; V was cut back by 3 bases and J by 2 bases. CDR3: CASSFGQGITDTQYF. The part of the CDR3 DNA that was read is TGTGCCAGCAGCTTCGGACAGGGGATCACAGATACG.

Comment on this clone: The read stops 3 residues short of the end of the CDR3; the missing end is completed from the germline J gene. This chain uses TRBV2 with TRBJ2-3, with D perhaps matching TRBD2 (5 bases). The V gene lost 4 bases and the J gene lost 4 bases, with 9 bases spanning the gap. The CDR3 runs 13 residues. Germline V gene data show CDR1 as SNHLY and CDR2 as FYNNEI. Here the CDR3 reads CASSVGAADTQYF. The sequenced CDR3 bases are TGTGCCAGCAGTGTAGGAGCGGCAGATACG.

This clone appeared many times. The CDR3 DNA, read in part, is TGCGCCAGCAGCTTGGTAGGGTTCCAGAACACTGAA. Protein product: CASSLVGFQNTE. The CDR3 as a whole reads CASSLVGFQNTEAFF. V and J are TRBV5-1 and TRBJ1-1; D not certain. The DNA ends 3 residues before the CDR3 does, and the rest of the CDR3 is filled in from the germline J gene. Trimming left V 0 bases short and J 1 base short, with 10 bases between. The germline V gene encodes CDR1 SGHRS and CDR2 YFSETQ. The CDR3 spans 15 residues.

Turning to this clone: The read ends 3 residues before the CDR3 terminus; that terminus is restored from the germline J gene. This rearrangement joins TRBV5-1 to TRBJ2-2; 7 nucleotides match TRBD1. The CDR3 is 15 residues long. The V and J ends lost 1 base and 3 bases, in that order; junction bases with no gene match: 3. Germline V gene lookup returns CDR1 SGHRS and CDR2 YFSETQ. The CDR3 bases that were read are TGCGCCAGCAGCTTGTCCACAGGGGACACCGGGGAG. It is translated as CASSLSTGDTGE. The entire CDR3 sequence reads CASSLSTGDTGELFF.

This clone was seen ten or more times. The read stops 3 residues short of the end of the CDR3; the missing end is completed from the germline J gene. The chain joins TRBV7-3 to TRBJ2-5; D is possibly TRBD1 (6 bases). The CDR3 consists of 14 residues. In germline, CDR1 is SGHTA, CDR2 FQGTGA. Trimming stripped 4 bases from V and 0 bases from J, with 9 bases between. This chain's CDR3 is CASSSGTNQETQYF. CDR3 DNA, as far as it was read: TGTGCCAGCAGCTCCGGGACAAACCAAGAGACC.

The sample holds a few counts of this clone. Read data end 3 residues before the CDR3 end; the end is taken from the germline J gene. This chain connects TRBV18 to TRBJ1-2; D possibly corresponds to TRBD1 (6 bases). Looked up from germline, CDR1 is KGHSH and CDR2 is LQKENI. The CDR3 is 14 residues long. V lost 0 bases, J lost 3 bases, and 8 bases lay in between. CDR3 bases read: TGTGCCAGCTCACCACCGTCAGGGGACTATGGC. Residues: CASSPPSGDYG. The full-length CDR3 reads as CASSPPSGDYGYTF.

This clone was picked up many times. Read coverage stops 3 residues before the CDR3 terminus; the germline J gene supplies the remainder. The chain joins TRBV19 to TRBJ2-1; the D is unclear. Germline CDR1 and CDR2: LNHDA and SQIVND (reference sequence). CDR3 length: 13 residues. Trimming removed 3 bases at V and 3 bases at J, with 6 bases between. The CDR3 bases that were read are TGTGCCAGTAGTATGTTCGTCTACAATGAG. It encodes CASSMFVYNE. The entire CDR3 sequence reads CASSMFVYNEQFF.

Only a few counts were recorded for this clone. The missing CDR3 end, 3 residues past where the read stops, is filled in from the germline J gene. V and J are TRBV11-2 and TRBJ2-7; 7 bases are shared with TRBD1. The CDR3 has 15 residues. V was clipped by 0 bases and J by 3 bases; unmatched bases: 5. Germline-derived CDR1 and CDR2 are SGHAT and FQNNGV. CDR3: CASSLEGQPVYEQYF. The CDR3 bases that were read are TGTGCCAGCAGCTTAGAGGGACAGCCGGTCTACGAG.

This clone was found many times. The read falls 3 residues short of the CDR3 end, and the missing part is taken from the germline J gene. The V and J genes are TRBV2 and TRBJ2-2; 8 bases fit TRBD2. V shed 7 bases and J 6 bases; nucleotides not matched to a gene: 4. Germline V CDR1 and CDR2: SNHLY, FYNNEI. The CDR3 consists of 13 residues. CDR3 in amino acids: CASKRGFPGELFF. CDR3 DNA (partial): TGTGCCAGCAAGCGGGGGTTTCCCGGGGAG.

This clone was detected many times. The CDR3 loop reads CASSSKIAGVPNEQFF. Partial CDR3 DNA: TGCGCCAGCAGCTCGAAAATAGCGGGAGTCCCCAATGAG. This chain connects TRBV5-1 to TRBJ2-1; 9 bases map to TRBD2. The CDR3 end is not reached by the read, which stops 3 residues before it; the germline J gene fills it in. V trimming: 3 bases; J trimming: 6 bases; junction bases outside the gene matches: 10. The CDR3 extends over 16 amino acids. Germline values: CDR1 SGHRS, CDR2 YFSETQ. Supplemented by reference TRBV5-1 and TRBJ2-1, the full variable domain reads KAGVTQTPRYLIKTRGQQVTLSCSPISGHRSVSWYQQTPGQGLQFLFEYFSETQRNKGNFPGRFSGRQFSNSRSEMNVSTLELGDSALYLCASSSKIAGVPNEQFFGPGTRLTVL.

This clone was observed many times. Coverage ceases 3 residues before the CDR3 finishes, and the germline J gene fills in the end. The V call is TRBV30, the J call TRBJ2-5; 7 nucleotides agree with TRBD2. Germline V CDR1 and CDR2: GTSNPN, SVGIG (reference sequence). V gave up 2 bases and J gave up 5 bases; unmatched junction bases: 8. The CDR3 is 14 residues long. CDR3 amino acids: CAWSWGGARETQYF. CDR3 DNA (partial): TGTGCCTGGAGTTGGGGAGGGGCTCGGGAGACC.

Ten or more counts support this clone. The CDR3 goes on 3 residues after the read ends, and that part is filled in from the germline J gene. The chain recombines TRBV6-2 or TRBV6-3 with TRBJ2-1; 10 nucleotides line up with TRBD1. V trimming: 0 bases; J trimming: 2 bases; junction bases outside the gene matches: 1. This CDR3 contains 16 residues. Germline lookup yields CDR1 MNHEY and CDR2 SVGEGT. The DNA read from the CDR3 is TGTGCCAGCAGTTACTCCGGGACAGGGGCCTACAATGAG. Amino acid sequence: CASSYSGTGAYNE. The CDR3 as a whole reads CASSYSGTGAYNEQFF.

The sample holds a few counts of this clone. The read finishes 3 residues shy of the CDR3 end, and the germline J gene is used to complete it. V usage is TRBV2 and J usage is TRBJ2-7; TRBD2 matches at 9 bases. The germline V gene has CDR1 SNHLY and CDR2 FYNNEI. J lost 3 bases, V lost 5 bases, and 8 bases had no gene match. This CDR3 spans 15 amino acids. CDR3 in amino acids: CASSPAGGFVYEQYF. The sequenced CDR3 bases are TGTGCCAGCAGTCCGGCGGGAGGGTTCGTCTACGAG.

The chain's CDR3 is CASSEQGFTDTQYF. Partial CDR3 DNA: TGTGCCAGTAGCGAGCAGGGTTTCACAGATACG. The chain has TRBV19 and TRBJ2-3, with D possibly matching TRBD1 (5 bases). The CDR3 end lies 3 residues beyond the end of the read and is filled in from the germline J gene. Germline V CDR1 and CDR2: LNHDA, SQIVND (reference sequence). The CDR3 runs 14 residues. V dropped 6 bases and J dropped 2 bases, with 12 bases sitting between them.

As to this clone: With the read ending 3 residues before the CDR3 end, the germline J gene is used to fill in that end. V usage is TRBV20-1 and J usage is TRBJ1-2; 9 positions agree with TRBD1. This CDR3 spans 13 amino acids. Germline V gene lookup returns CDR1 DFQATT and CDR2 SNEGSKA (reference sequence). CDR3: CSARVGTGPGYTF. CDR3 bases read: TGCAGTGCTAGAGTTGGGACAGGGCCGGGA.

This clone was counted at least ten times. The DNA ends 3 residues before the CDR3 does, and the rest of the CDR3 is filled in from the germline J gene. The chain uses TRBV2 and TRBJ2-1, with 8 bases identical to TRBD2. The CDR3 runs to 15 residues. The germline V gene has CDR1 SNHLY and CDR2 FYNNEI. V lost 2 bases, J lost 7 bases, and 7 bases stayed unmatched. The part of the CDR3 DNA that was read is TGTGCCAGCAGTGAACTAAGCGGGAGCGAGAATGAG. Protein: CASSELSGSENE. The entire CDR3 protein is CASSELSGSENEQFF.

This clone was detected many times. Read data end 3 residues before the CDR3 end; the end is taken from the germline J gene. This sequence joins TRBV18 and TRBJ2-3; D possibly corresponds to TRBD1 (5 bases). Germline V gene lookup returns CDR1 KGHSH and CDR2 LQKENI. V was shortened by 2 bases and J by 7 bases, with 10 bases between the two germline ends. The CDR3 has 13 amino acids. Partial CDR3 DNA: TGTGCCAGCTCACCATCCGCGGACAATACG. Protein sequence: CASSPSADNT. The whole CDR3 sequence is CASSPSADNTQYF.

This clone was recorded a few times. One end of the junction varies from germline; a read error may be responsible. Read coverage stops 3 residues before the CDR3 terminus; the germline J gene supplies the remainder. The V and J genes are TRBV7-9 and TRBJ1-1, with 8 bases that match TRBD1. Germline V gene lookup returns CDR1 SEHNR and CDR2 FQNEAQ (reference sequence). The CDR3 runs to 12 residues. The part of the CDR3 DNA that was read is TGTTCCAGCAGCTCAGACAGGGGCAGT. Translating gives CSSSSDRGS. The complete CDR3 sequence is CSSSSDRGSAFF.

Details on this clone: With the read ending 3 residues before the CDR3 end, the germline J gene is used to fill in that end. This chain connects TRBV11-2 to TRBJ2-1; 9 bases are a match to TRBD2. The CDR3 sequence is 15 residues long. Per the germline V gene, CDR1 is SGHAT and CDR2 is FQNNGV. The J segment lost 4 bases and the V segment lost 1 base, leaving 2 bases of the junction unmatched. The CDR3 region is CASSLVAGGYNEQFF. The sequenced CDR3 bases are TGTGCCAGCAGCTTAGTGGCGGGAGGGTACAATGAG.

About this clone: The read comes to an end 3 residues before the CDR3 does, leaving the germline J gene to fill in the end. V usage is TRBV19 and J usage is TRBJ2-7; 8 bases are a match to TRBD1. Losses at the gene ends were 3 bases for V and 4 bases for J; bases not matched to a gene: 5. The CDR3 runs 14 residues. Germline-derived CDR1 and CDR2 are LNHDA and SQIVND (reference sequence). The CDR3 is CASSIRDRMYEQYF. The sequenced CDR3 bases are TGTGCCAGTAGTATCCGGGACAGGATGTACGAG.

Incomplete CDR3 DNA: TGTGCCTGGAGCGCCATATTAGCGGGGCAAGAGACC. This gives the protein CAWSAILAGQET. The entire CDR3 is CAWSAILAGQETQYF. This chain joins TRBV30 and TRBJ2-5; TRBD2 agrees at 8 bases. From the germline J gene comes the end of the CDR3, since the read stops 3 residues before it. With V trimmed by 3 bases and J by 2 bases, 8 bases remained unmatched. CDR1 is GTSNPN and CDR2 is SVGIG in the germline V gene (reference sequence). The length of the CDR3 is 15 residues.

There are many counts of this clone. The CDR3 is cut off 3 residues early in the read; its end comes from the germline J gene. The chain recombines TRBV18 with TRBJ2-1; a possible D gene is TRBD2 (5 bases). The CDR3 is 14 amino acids. Between the trimmed V and J ends, which lost 0 bases and 8 bases, there was a span of 11 bases. Per the germline V gene, CDR1 is KGHSH and CDR2 is LQKENI. The CDR3: CASSPPMRVHEQFF. The DNA read from the CDR3 is TGTGCCAGCTCACCACCGATGCGGGTCCATGAG.

The table lists this clone with many counts. Read data end 3 residues before the CDR3 end; the end is taken from the germline J gene. The chain combines TRBV2 with TRBJ2-3; maybe TRBD2 (7 bases). This CDR3 contains 16 residues. V was trimmed by 7 bases and J by 6 bases, leaving 23 bases between them. Germline CDR1 and CDR2: SNHLY and FYNNEI. This CDR3 reads CASTQSTPGGLDTQYF. Partial CDR3 DNA: TGTGCCAGCACCCAATCCACCCCCGGGGGGCTCGATACG.

This clone turned up a few times. From the germline J gene comes the end of the CDR3, since the read stops 3 residues before it. V and J are TRBV7-9 and TRBJ1-1; TRBD1 might be the D (5 bases). The CDR3 is made up of 14 amino acids. In germline, CDR1 is SEHNR, CDR2 FQNEAQ (reference sequence). Trimming took 1 base from V and 5 from J, leaving 11 bases between them. The CDR3 DNA, read in part, is TGTGCCAGCAGCTTAGTGTACGGGGGGACTGAA. Amino acid sequence: CASSLVYGGTE. In full, the CDR3 is CASSLVYGGTEAFF.